A few counts support the clone carrying this T cell receptor beta chain. A much larger clone is a single base away; this may be a read error. This record comes from a study of T-cell reconstitution after alpha-beta-depleted transplantation in children. Unique molecular identifiers were incorporated when the TCRbeta library was constructed. TCRdb passed the PCR reads through MiXCR, listing each CDR3 protein once. The sample shows hundreds of thousands of distinct CDR3 sequences, roughly 17% of them seen only once. This CDR3 comprises 12 residues. V lost 0 bases, J lost 3 bases, and 3 bases lay in between. Germline CDR1 reads SGHRS; CDR2 reads YFSETQ.

V is TRBV5-1 and J is TRBJ2-5, with unresolved D. The specimen was PBMCs from the stem cell graft donor, collected from the stem cell graft. The sequence derives from a human donor who donated a stem cell graft to a child with acute myeloid leukemia. CDR3 in DNA: TGCGCCAGCAGCTTGGACGAAGAGACCCAGTACTTC. It encodes CASSLDEETQYF.